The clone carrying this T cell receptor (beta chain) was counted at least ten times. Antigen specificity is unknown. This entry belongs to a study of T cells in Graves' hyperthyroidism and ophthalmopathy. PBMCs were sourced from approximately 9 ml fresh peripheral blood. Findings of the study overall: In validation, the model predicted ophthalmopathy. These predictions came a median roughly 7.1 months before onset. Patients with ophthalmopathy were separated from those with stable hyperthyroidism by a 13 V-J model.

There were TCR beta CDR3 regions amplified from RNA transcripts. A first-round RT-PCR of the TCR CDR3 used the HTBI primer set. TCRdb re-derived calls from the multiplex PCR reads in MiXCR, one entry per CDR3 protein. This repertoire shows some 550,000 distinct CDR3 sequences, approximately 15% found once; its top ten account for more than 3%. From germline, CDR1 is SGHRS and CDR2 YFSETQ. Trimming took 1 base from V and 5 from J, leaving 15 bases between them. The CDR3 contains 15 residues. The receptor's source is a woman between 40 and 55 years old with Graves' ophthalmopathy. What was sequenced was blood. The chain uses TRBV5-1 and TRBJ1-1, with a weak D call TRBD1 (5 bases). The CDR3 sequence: CASSLLAGSGTEAFF. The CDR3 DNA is TGCGCCAGCAGCTTGCTGGCAGGGAGCGGAACTGAAGCTTTCTTT. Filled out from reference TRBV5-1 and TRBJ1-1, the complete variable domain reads KAGVTQTPRYLIKTRGQQVTLSCSPISGHRSVSWYQQTPGQGLQFLFEYFSETQRNKGNFPGRFSGRQFSNSRSEMNVSTLELGDSALYLCASSLLAGSGTEAFFGQGTRLTVV.